These T cell receptor beta chains were read from a single sample in a study of shared clonotypes between healthy human individuals. Profiling relied on immunoSEQ multiplex PCR, and the TCRdb table lists in-frame clones only, not all of them. The table records approximately 1.9 million clones, just over 90% of them present only once. The sequenced material came from naive CD8+ T cells from PBMCs. These receptors were obtained from a man aged 18-30 years in good health. Some clones in this sample may be carry-over from other donors' samples. Both conserved end residues are part of each CDR3. The D gene is left open where the match is weak. Clone size is shown for a subset of rows, as once, few, many or a class of expanded clone.

j_gene	d_gene	v_gene	abundance	CDR3aa	CDR3nt
TRBJ2-5	TRBD2	TRBV6-5	-	CASSPWTSRSGPQYF	TGTGCCAGCAGTCCATGGACTTCCCGTAGCGGGCCCCAGTACTTC
TRBJ2-7	TRBD2	TRBV19	-	CASSIVAGESYEQYF	TGTGCCAGTAGTATAGTGGCGGGAGAGTCTTACGAGCAGTACTTC
TRBJ2-7	-	TRBV21-1	-	CASSPGEQANRQYF	TGTGCCAGCAGCCCCGGGGAGCAGGCCAACCGGCAGTACTTC
TRBJ2-3	-	TRBV9	-	CASSDRGGPSTDTQYF	TGTGCCAGCAGCGATCGGGGCGGGCCTAGCACAGATACGCAGTATTTT
TRBJ2-1	-	TRBV28	-	CASSLVSGVEQFF	TGTGCCAGCAGTTTAGTGTCAGGGGTCGAGCAGTTCTTC
TRBJ2-1	TRBD2	TRBV7-9	-	CASSFPSGSLHEQFF	TGTGCCAGCAGCTTTCCTAGCGGGAGTCTCCATGAGCAGTTCTTC
TRBJ1-5	-	TRBV7-9	-	CASSSEGEQPQHF	TGTGCCAGCAGCTCAGAAGGGGAACAGCCCCAGCATTTT
TRBJ2-3	-	TRBV7-9	-	CASSFSSQRPKAADTQYF	TGTGCCAGCAGCTTCTCTTCCCAGCGCCCGAAGGCAGCAGATACGCAGTATTTT
TRBJ2-7	TRBD1	TRBV5-1	-	CASSPNRGQYEQYF	TGCGCCAGCAGCCCTAACAGGGGGCAATACGAGCAGTACTTC
TRBJ1-1	-	TRBV28	few	CASSFKGNTEAFF	TGTGCCAGCAGTTTTAAGGGGAACACTGAAGCTTTCTTT
TRBJ2-3	-	TRBV11-2	-	CASSPRPGTVTDTQYF	TGTGCCAGCAGCCCCCGACCCGGGACGGTGACAGATACGCAGTATTTT
TRBJ2-7	-	TRBV27	-	CASSFGRSSYEQYF	TGTGCCAGCAGTTTTGGGCGGAGCTCCTACGAGCAGTACTTC
TRBJ2-1	TRBD2	TRBV10-3	-	CAISDHDTRLAGWNEQFF	TGTGCCATCAGTGATCACGATACCCGACTAGCGGGATGGAATGAGCAGTTCTTC
TRBJ1-1	-	TRBV5-1	-	CASSFGRDTKNTEAFF	TGCGCCAGCAGCTTTGGTAGGGACACTAAGAACACTGAAGCTTTCTTT
TRBJ1-2	-	TRBV5-1	few	CASSLGHYGYTF	TGCGCCAGCAGCTTGGGACACTATGGCTACACCTTC
TRBJ1-2	-	TRBV6-5	-	CASSYSAGNGYTF	TGTGCCAGCAGTTACTCGGCCGGGAATGGCTACACCTTC
TRBJ2-1	TRBD2	TRBV28	few	CASGTSGSGAGNEQFF	TGTGCCAGCGGGACTAGCGGGAGTGGGGCTGGCAATGAGCAGTTCTTC
TRBJ1-1	-	TRBV30	few	CAPNPGPSGTEAFF	TGTGCCCCCAACCCGGGACCGAGCGGGACTGAAGCTTTCTTT
TRBJ2-1	-	TRBV9	-	CASSVQPSAYNEQFF	TGTGCCAGCAGCGTACAGCCTAGCGCTTACAATGAGCAGTTCTTC
TRBJ1-3	TRBD1	TRBV7-9	-	CASSLAPGQYSGNTIYF	TGTGCCAGCAGCTTGGCACCGGGACAGTACTCTGGAAACACCATATATTTT
TRBJ2-2	-	TRBV9	-	CASSVDRVGELFF	TGTGCCAGCAGCGTAGATCGAGTCGGGGAGCTGTTTTTT
TRBJ2-5	-	TRBV11-2	-	CASRTPGETQYF	TGTGCCAGCAGGACGCCCGGAGAGACCCAGTACTTC
TRBJ1-2	-	TRBV5-4	-	CASSLTGAVYGYTF	TGTGCCAGCAGCTTGACGGGGGCCGTCTATGGCTACACCTTC
TRBJ1-3	-	TRBV9	-	CASSVDGGNTIYF	TGTGCCAGCAGCGTAGACGGGGGAAACACCATATATTTT
TRBJ2-7	-	TRBV29-1	once	CSVESGIPYEQYF	TGCAGCGTTGAGAGCGGTATACCCTACGAGCAGTACTTC
TRBJ2-3	-	TRBV6-4	-	CASRHSATSTDTQYF	TGTGCCAGCAGACATAGCGCGACTAGCACAGATACGCAGTATTTT
TRBJ1-3	-	TRBV19	-	CASSDGDSGNTIYF	TGTGCCAGCAGCGACGGAGACTCTGGAAACACCATATATTTT
TRBJ2-2	TRBD2	TRBV13	-	CASGRANFGTGELFF	TGTGCCAGCGGGAGGGCCAATTTTGGCACCGGGGAGCTGTTTTTT
TRBJ2-7	TRBD2	TRBV6-1	-	CASSEFGGRSGEQYF	TGTGCCAGCAGTGAATTCGGCGGGAGATCGGGCGAGCAGTACTTC
TRBJ2-7	TRBD1	TRBV4-3	-	CASSPRTGSSYEQYF	TGCGCCAGCAGCCCCCGGACAGGGTCTTCCTACGAGCAGTACTTC
TRBJ1-4	-	TRBV7-8	-	CASSLLSSGAGGLFF	TGTGCCAGCAGCTTACTGAGTTCGGGTGCGGGTGGGCTGTTTTTT
TRBJ2-2	TRBD2	TRBV4-3	-	CASSQASLAGETGELFF	TGCGCCAGCAGCCAAGCCTCCCTAGCGGGCGAGACCGGGGAGCTGTTTTTT
TRBJ2-5	TRBD2	TRBV28	-	CASSFGGGQETQYF	TGTGCCAGCAGTTTTGGCGGGGGCCAAGAGACCCAGTACTTC
TRBJ2-4	-	TRBV27	-	CASRTGTDLAKNIQYF	TGTGCCAGCAGGACGGGGACCGACCTAGCCAAAAACATTCAGTACTTC
TRBJ1-5	-	TRBV4-1	-	CASSQDYSNQPQHF	TGCGCCAGCAGCCAAGACTATAGCAATCAGCCCCAGCATTTT
TRBJ2-7	TRBD1	TRBV6-5	-	CASSYPGQGREQYF	TGTGCCAGCAGTTACCCCGGACAGGGCCGCGAGCAGTACTTC
TRBJ2-1	TRBD2	TRBV9	-	CASSVVASGASYNEQFF	TGTGCCAGCAGCGTAGTCGCTAGCGGGGCCTCCTACAATGAGCAGTTCTTC
TRBJ2-2	-	TRBV10-1	-	CASRRDKVYANTGELFF	TGCGCCAGCAGACGGGACAAGGTTTACGCGAACACCGGGGAGCTGTTTTTT
TRBJ2-7	-	TRBV6-1	-	CASSEVAESYEQYF	TGTGCCAGCAGTGAAGTGGCGGAGTCCTACGAGCAGTACTTC
TRBJ2-3	-	TRBV9	-	CASSVEGRSTDTQYF	TGTGCCAGCAGCGTAGAAGGACGAAGCACAGATACGCAGTATTTT
TRBJ1-4	-	TRBV5-1	-	CASSSGRLHGEKLFF	TGCGCCAGCAGCTCGGGACGTCTCCATGGGGAAAAACTGTTTTTT
TRBJ1-3	-	TRBV7-3	-	CASSAAGEVGNTIYF	TGTGCCAGCAGCGCCGCAGGGGAAGTTGGAAACACCATATATTTT
TRBJ2-2	-	TRBV5-5	-	CASSSQRARGFTGELFF	TGTGCCAGCAGCTCCCAAAGGGCGAGGGGGTTCACCGGGGAGCTGTTTTTT
TRBJ2-3	-	TRBV27	-	CASSAYLDSADTQYF	TGTGCCAGCAGTGCCTACTTAGATTCGGCAGATACGCAGTATTTT
TRBJ2-3	-	TRBV10-3	once	CAISGSGGLTDTQYF	TGTGCCATCAGTGGCTCCGGGGGACTCACAGATACGCAGTATTTT
TRBJ1-1	-	TRBV10-1	-	CASSGGGTEAFF	TGCGCCAGCAGTGGAGGTGGCACTGAAGCTTTCTTT
TRBJ1-2	-	TRBV20-1	-	CSARSGYGYTF	TGCAGTGCTAGGTCCGGCTATGGCTACACCTTC
TRBJ2-5	-	TRBV25-1	-	CASSPQKVAAQETQYF	TGTGCCAGCAGTCCACAGAAAGTAGCGGCCCAAGAGACCCAGTACTTC
TRBJ2-1	-	TRBV5-6	-	CASSMTTGAAYNEQFF	TGTGCCAGCAGTATGACCACTGGAGCCGCCTACAATGAGCAGTTCTTC
TRBJ2-7	TRBD2	TRBV4-2	-	CASSQDTSVYEQYF	TGTGCCAGCAGCCAAGATACTAGCGTCTACGAGCAGTACTTC